This TCR beta chain comes out of a study of OX40 agonist ivuxolimab in advanced cancers. Regarding the study as a whole: Researchers did not establish what antigens the expanded peripheral T cells target. CD4+ and CD8+ blood T cells expanded clonally by week 6 at 0.1 to 3.0 mg/kg.

Points on this clone: Antigen unknown.

TCRdb keeps only in-frame clones here, not all; method: immunoSEQ multiplex PCR. The table includes about 56,000 clones, around 90% detected once. The receptor's source is an adult with an advanced solid tumor such as melanoma, head and neck, liver or kidney cancer. The sequenced sample was CD4+ or CD8+ T cells sorted from blood, obtained in a trial of the OX40 agonist ivuxolimab.

The CDR3 sequence is CASSGGARDTQYF. In nucleotides, the CDR3 is TGTGCCAGCAGTGGGGGGGCTCGAGATACGCAGTATTTT. The chain uses TRBV7-8 and TRBJ2-3, with D possibly TRBD2 on 7 matching bases. Germline V gene lookup returns CDR1 SGHVS and CDR2 FQNEAQ. This CDR3 is 13 amino acids long. V was pared by 6 bases and J by 5 bases, with 12 bases between.